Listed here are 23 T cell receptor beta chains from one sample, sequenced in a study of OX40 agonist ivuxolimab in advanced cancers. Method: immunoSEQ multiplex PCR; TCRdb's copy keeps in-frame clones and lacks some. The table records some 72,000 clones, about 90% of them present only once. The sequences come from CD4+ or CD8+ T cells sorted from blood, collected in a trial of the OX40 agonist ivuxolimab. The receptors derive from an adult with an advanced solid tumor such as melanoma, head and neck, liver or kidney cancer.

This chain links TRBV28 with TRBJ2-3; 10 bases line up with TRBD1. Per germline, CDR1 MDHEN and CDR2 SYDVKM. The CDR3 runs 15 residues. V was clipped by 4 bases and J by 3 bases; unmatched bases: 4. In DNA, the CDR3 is TGTGCCAGCAGTTCGCCGGGACAGGGGACAGATACGCAGTATTTT. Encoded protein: CASSSPGQGTDTQYF. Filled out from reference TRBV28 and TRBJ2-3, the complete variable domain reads DVKVTQSSRYLVKRTGEKVFLECVQDMDHENMFWYRQDPGLGLRLIYFSYDVKMKEKGDIPEGYSVSREKKERFSLILESASTNQTSMYLCASSSPGQGTDTQYFGPGTRLTVL.

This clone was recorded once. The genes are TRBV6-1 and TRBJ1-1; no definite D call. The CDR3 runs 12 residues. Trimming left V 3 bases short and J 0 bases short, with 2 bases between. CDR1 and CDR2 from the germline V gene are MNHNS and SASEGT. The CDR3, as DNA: TGTGCCAGCAGTGAGCTGAACACTGAAGCTTTCTTT. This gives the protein CASSELNTEAFF.

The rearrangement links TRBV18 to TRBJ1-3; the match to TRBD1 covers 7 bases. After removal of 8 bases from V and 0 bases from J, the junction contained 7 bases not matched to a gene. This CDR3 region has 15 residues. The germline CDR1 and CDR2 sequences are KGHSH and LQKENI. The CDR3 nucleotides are TGTGCCAGCAAGACAGGGATCCTCTCTGGAAACACCATATATTTT. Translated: CASKTGILSGNTIYF.

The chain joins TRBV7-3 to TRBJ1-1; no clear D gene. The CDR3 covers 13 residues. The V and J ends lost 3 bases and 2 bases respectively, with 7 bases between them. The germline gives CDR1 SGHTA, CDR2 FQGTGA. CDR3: CASSFARNTEAFF. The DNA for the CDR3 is TGTGCCAGCAGCTTCGCCAGAAACACTGAAGCTTTCTTT.

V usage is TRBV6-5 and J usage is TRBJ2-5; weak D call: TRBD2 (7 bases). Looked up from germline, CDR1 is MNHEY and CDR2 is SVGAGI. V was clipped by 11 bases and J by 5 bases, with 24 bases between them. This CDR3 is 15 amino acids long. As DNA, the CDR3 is TGTGCCGTCCAAACGGGGGCGGGAGATCATGAGACCCAGTACTTC. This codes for CAVQTGAGDHETQYF.

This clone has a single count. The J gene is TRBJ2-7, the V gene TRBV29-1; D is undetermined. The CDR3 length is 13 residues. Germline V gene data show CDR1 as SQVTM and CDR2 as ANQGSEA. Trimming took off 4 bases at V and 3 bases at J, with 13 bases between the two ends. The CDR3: CSVGRRLGYEQYF. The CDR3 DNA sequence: TGCAGCGTTGGGCGGCGGTTGGGCTACGAGCAGTACTTC.

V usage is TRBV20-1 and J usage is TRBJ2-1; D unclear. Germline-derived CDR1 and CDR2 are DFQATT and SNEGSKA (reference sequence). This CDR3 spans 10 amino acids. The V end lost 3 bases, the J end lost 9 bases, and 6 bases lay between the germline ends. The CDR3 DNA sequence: TGCAGTGCTAGCAAAGGTGAGCAGTTCTTC. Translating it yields CSASKGEQFF.

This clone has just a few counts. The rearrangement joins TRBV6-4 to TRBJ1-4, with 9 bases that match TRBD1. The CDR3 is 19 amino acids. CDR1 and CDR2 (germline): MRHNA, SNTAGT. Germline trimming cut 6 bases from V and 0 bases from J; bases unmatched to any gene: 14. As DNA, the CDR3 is TGTGCCAGCAGGACTTTTCCGGGACAGGGCAATGCAACTAATGAAAAACTGTTTTTT. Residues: CASRTFPGQGNATNEKLFF.

Here the CDR3 DNA reads TGCAGTGCCTACGTGAAAGATACGCAGTATTTT. Translating it yields CSAYVKDTQYF. The J gene is TRBJ2-3, the V gene TRBV20-1; D is unresolved. The V end was cut by 6 bases, the J end by 5 bases, with 9 bases between. CDR1 DFQATT and CDR2 SNEGSKA come from the germline V gene (reference sequence). The CDR3 contains 11 residues.

The CDR3 is CASSELGLAGLSTGELFF. The CDR3 DNA is TGCGCCAGCAGTGAGTTGGGACTAGCGGGACTAAGCACCGGGGAGCTGTTTTTT. The chain employs TRBV10-2 and TRBJ2-2; 13 bases align to TRBD2. CDR3 size: 18 residues. V dropped 1 base and J dropped 4; count of bases not matched to a gene: 6. Germline CDR1 WSHSY, CDR2 SAAADI.

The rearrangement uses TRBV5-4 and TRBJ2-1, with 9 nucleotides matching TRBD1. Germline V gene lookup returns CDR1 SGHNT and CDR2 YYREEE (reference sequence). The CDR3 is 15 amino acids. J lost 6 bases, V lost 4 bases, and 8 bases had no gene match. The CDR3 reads CASSAGTGWGNEQFF. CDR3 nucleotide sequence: TGTGCCAGCAGCGCCGGGACAGGGTGGGGCAATGAGCAGTTCTTC. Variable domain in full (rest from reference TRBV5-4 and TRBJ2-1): ETGVTQSPTHLIKTRGQQVTLRCSSQSGHNTVSWYQQALGQGPQFIFQYYREEENGRGNFPPRFSGLQFPNYSSELNVNALELDDSALYLCASSAGTGWGNEQFFGPGTRLTVL.

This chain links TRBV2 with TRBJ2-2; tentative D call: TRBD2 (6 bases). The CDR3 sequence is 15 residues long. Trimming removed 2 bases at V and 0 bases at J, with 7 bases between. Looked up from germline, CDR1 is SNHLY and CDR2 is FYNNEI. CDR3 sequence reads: CASSERGANTGELFF. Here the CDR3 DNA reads TGTGCCAGCAGTGAACGCGGGGCGAACACCGGGGAGCTGTTTTTT.

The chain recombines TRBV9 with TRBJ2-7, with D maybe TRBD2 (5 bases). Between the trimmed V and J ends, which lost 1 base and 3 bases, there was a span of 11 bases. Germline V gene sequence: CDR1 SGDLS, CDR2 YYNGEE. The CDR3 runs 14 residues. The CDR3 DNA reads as TGTGCCAGCAGCGTACGGAGCGGAGACTACGAGCAGTACTTC. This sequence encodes CASSVRSGDYEQYF.

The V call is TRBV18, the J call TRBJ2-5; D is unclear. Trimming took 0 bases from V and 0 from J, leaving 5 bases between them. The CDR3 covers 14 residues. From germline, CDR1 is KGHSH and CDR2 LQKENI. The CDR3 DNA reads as TGTGCCAGCTCACCACCCTCCCACCAAGAGACCCAGTACTTC. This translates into CASSPPSHQETQYF.

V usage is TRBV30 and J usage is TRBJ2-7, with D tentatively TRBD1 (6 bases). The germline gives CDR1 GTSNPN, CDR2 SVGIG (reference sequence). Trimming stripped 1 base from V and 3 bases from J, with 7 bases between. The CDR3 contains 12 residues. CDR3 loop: CAWSARGYEQYF. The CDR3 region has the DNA TGTGCCTGGAGTGCCAGGGGCTACGAGCAGTACTTC.

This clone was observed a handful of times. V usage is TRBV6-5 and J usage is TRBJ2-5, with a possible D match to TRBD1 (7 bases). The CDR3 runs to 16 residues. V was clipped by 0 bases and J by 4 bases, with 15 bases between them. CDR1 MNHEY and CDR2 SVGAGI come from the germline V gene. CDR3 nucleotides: TGTGCCAGCAGTTACTCGGGGGATCAGGGGGGAGAGACCCAGTACTTC. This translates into CASSYSGDQGGETQYF.

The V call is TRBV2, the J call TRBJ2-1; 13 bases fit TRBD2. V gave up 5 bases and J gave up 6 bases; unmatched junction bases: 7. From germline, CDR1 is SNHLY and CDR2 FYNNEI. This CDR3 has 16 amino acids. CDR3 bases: TGTGCCAGCAGTCATCCGGGACTAGCGGGGTTCAATGAGCAGTTCTTC. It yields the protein CASSHPGLAGFNEQFF.

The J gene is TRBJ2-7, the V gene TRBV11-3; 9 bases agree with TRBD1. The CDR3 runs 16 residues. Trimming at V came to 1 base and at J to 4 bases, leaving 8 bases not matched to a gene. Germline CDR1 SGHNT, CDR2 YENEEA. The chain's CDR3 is CASSLGAGQGFYEQYF. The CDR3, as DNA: TGTGCCAGCAGCTTAGGGGCGGGACAGGGCTTTTACGAGCAGTACTTC.

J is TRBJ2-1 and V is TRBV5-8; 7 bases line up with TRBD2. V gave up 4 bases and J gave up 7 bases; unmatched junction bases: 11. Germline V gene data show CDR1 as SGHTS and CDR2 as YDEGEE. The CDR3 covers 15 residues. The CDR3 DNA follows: TGTGCCAGCAGCCCTTGGACTAGTCGGCAAAATGAGCAGTTCTTC. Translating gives CASSPWTSRQNEQFF.

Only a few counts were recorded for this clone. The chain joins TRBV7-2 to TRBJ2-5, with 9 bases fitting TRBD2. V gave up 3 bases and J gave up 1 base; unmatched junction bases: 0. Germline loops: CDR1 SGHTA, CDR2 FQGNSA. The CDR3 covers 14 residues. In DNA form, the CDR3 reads TGTGCCAGCAGCTTTAGCGGGAGCCAAGAGACCCAGTACTTC. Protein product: CASSFSGSQETQYF.

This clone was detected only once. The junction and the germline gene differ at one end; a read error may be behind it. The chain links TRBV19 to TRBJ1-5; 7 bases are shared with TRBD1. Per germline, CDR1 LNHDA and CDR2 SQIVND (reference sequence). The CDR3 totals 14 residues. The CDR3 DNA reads TGTACCAGTCGGTCGACAGGGAGTAATCAGCCCCAGCATTTT. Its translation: CTSRSTGSNQPQHF.

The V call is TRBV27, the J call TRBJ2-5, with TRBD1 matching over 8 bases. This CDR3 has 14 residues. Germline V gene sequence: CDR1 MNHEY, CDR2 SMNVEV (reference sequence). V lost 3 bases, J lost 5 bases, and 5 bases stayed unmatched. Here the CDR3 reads CASSLWTGFETQYF. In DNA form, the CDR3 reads TGTGCCAGCAGTTTGTGGACAGGGTTCGAGACCCAGTACTTC.

The CDR3 DNA reads TGCGCCAGCAGCGTTCAGGGACAGTACACTGAAGCTTTCTTT. Translation gives CASSVQGQYTEAFF. The chain carries TRBV5-1 and TRBJ1-1, with 7 bases that match TRBD1. This CDR3 spans 14 amino acids. CDR1 and CDR2 from the germline V gene are SGHRS and YFSETQ. V shed 4 bases, J shed 3 bases, and the junction held 6 bases outside the gene matches.